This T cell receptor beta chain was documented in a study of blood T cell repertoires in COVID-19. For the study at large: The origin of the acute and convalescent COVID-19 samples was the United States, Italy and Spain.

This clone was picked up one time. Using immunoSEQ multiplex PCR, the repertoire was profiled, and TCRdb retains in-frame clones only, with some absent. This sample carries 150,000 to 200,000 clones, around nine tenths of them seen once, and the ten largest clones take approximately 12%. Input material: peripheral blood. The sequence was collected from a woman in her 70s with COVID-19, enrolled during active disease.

CDR3 sequence: CAWSRTSGIETQYF. CDR3 nucleotide sequence: TGTGCCTGGAGCCGGACTAGCGGGATAGAGACCCAGTACTTC. This chain connects TRBV30 to TRBJ2-5; 12 nucleotides line up with TRBD2. J was trimmed by 4 bases and V by 3 bases; bases with no gene match: 3. The CDR3 spans 14 residues. In germline, CDR1 is GTSNPN, CDR2 SVGIG (reference sequence).